Each of the 21 T cell receptor beta chains below was sequenced from the same sample in a study of OX40 agonist ivuxolimab in advanced cancers. Clones were sequenced by immunoSEQ multiplex PCR, and TCRdb holds only the in-frame ones, with some missing. The sample holds about 25,000 clones, around 80% seen once. Here the sequenced sample was CD4+ or CD8+ T cells sorted from blood, taken in a trial of the OX40 agonist ivuxolimab. These receptors were collected from an adult with an advanced solid tumor such as melanoma, head and neck, liver or kidney cancer.

This chain uses TRBV7-2 with TRBJ2-5, with D unresolved. The ends were cut back, 1 base at V and 5 bases at J, with 14 bases in the middle. The CDR3 runs 15 residues. CDR1 and CDR2 (germline): SGHTA, FQGNSA. CDR3 nucleotides: TGTGCCAGCAGCTTAGGCCCGATGGTGGGGGAGACCCAGTACTTC. Translating gives CASSLGPMVGETQYF.

The chain recombines TRBV30 with TRBJ2-3; 7 nucleotides line up with TRBD1. Germline lookup yields CDR1 GTSNPN and CDR2 SVGIG (reference sequence). Losses at the gene ends were 2 bases for V and 3 bases for J; bases not matched to a gene: 20. This CDR3 is built from 19 residues. CDR3 in DNA: TGTGCCTGGAGTTTGCGCCGGGACAGTCGCACTGGATATACAGATACGCAGTATTTT. This translates into CAWSLRRDSRTGYTDTQYF. The complete variable domain, with remaining parts taken from reference TRBV30 and TRBJ2-3, reads SQTIHQWPATLVQPVGSPLSLECTVEGTSNPNLYWYRQAAGRGLQLLFYSVGIGQISSEVPQNLSASRPQDRQFILSSKKLLLSDSGFYLCAWSLRRDSRTGYTDTQYFGPGTRLTVL.

The chain couples TRBV7-3 to TRBJ1-2; a weak D match, TRBD1 (5 bases). Looked up from germline, CDR1 is SGHTA and CDR2 is FQGTGA. CDR3 length: 13 amino acids. V was cut by 5 bases and J by 8 bases, with 15 bases left in between. CDR3 residues: CASSAGGALGYTF. The CDR3 DNA follows: TGTGCCAGCAGCGCCGGTGGGGCGCTCGGCTACACCTTC.

This clone has more than one count but fewer than ten. V usage is TRBV30 and J usage is TRBJ1-5; D is perhaps TRBD1 (5 bases). The germline CDR1 and CDR2 sequences are GTSNPN and SVGIG (reference sequence). With 0 bases removed from V and 6 bases from J, the gap between germline ends came to 9 bases. There are 13 residues in the CDR3. In DNA form, the CDR3 reads TGTGCCTGGAGTGTACAGGATTTTCAGCCCCAGCATTTT. Its translation: CAWSVQDFQPQHF. The full variable domain, rest sourced from reference TRBV30 and TRBJ1-5, is SQTIHQWPATLVQPVGSPLSLECTVEGTSNPNLYWYRQAAGRGLQLLFYSVGIGQISSEVPQNLSASRPQDRQFILSSKKLLLSDSGFYLCAWSVQDFQPQHFGDGTRLSIL.

This sequence joins TRBV4-2 and TRBJ1-1, with D unresolved. CDR3 length equals 14 residues. CDR1 LGHNA and CDR2 YNFKEQ come from the germline V gene. The V and J ends lost 0 bases and 5 bases respectively, with 10 bases between them. The CDR3 region is CASSQEDWGTEAFF. Written as DNA, the CDR3 is TGTGCCAGCAGCCAAGAAGACTGGGGTACTGAAGCTTTCTTT.

This clone came up once. The rearrangement links TRBV7-2 to TRBJ1-6, with a weak D call TRBD1 (6 bases). The CDR3 is 14 amino acids. Between the trimmed V and J ends, which lost 1 base and 10 bases, there was a span of 11 bases. Germline loops: CDR1 SGHTA, CDR2 FQGNSA. CDR3: CASSLEQGWSPLHF. The CDR3 DNA sequence: TGTGCCAGCAGCTTAGAACAGGGTTGGTCACCCCTCCACTTT.

This clone was seen a handful of times. DNA of the CDR3: TGTGCCAGCACCCCGGGTGGGGAAAAAGAGACCCAGTACTTC. This encodes CASTPGGEKETQYF. The chain combines TRBV7-8 with TRBJ2-5; D gene unclear. V was trimmed by 7 bases and J by 3 bases, leaving 15 bases between them. This CDR3 contains 14 residues. Looked up from germline, CDR1 is SGHVS and CDR2 is FQNEAQ.

This chain links TRBV5-1 with TRBJ2-7, with D possibly being TRBD2 (5 bases). Per the germline V gene, CDR1 is SGHRS and CDR2 is YFSETQ. Trimming took 4 bases from V and 4 from J, leaving 15 bases between them. This CDR3 region has 14 residues. This CDR3 reads CASSPAEVVYEQYF. In DNA form, the CDR3 reads TGCGCCAGCAGCCCCGCGGAGGTGGTATACGAGCAGTACTTC.

The V call is TRBV7-2, the J call TRBJ2-3, with TRBD1 identical over 8 bases. V shed 3 bases and J 4 bases; nucleotides not matched to a gene: 15. CDR1 is SGHTA, CDR2 FQGNSA, per germline. The CDR3 sequence is 18 residues long. CDR3 bases: TGTGCCAGCAGCTTGGGGTTGGGTCCGGACAGGGATTCAGATACGCAGTATTTT. Protein product: CASSLGLGPDRDSDTQYF.

Comment on this clone: The germline gene is not matched at one end of the junction; a read error may be the cause. The V gene is TRBV5-4, the J gene TRBJ2-5; weak D call: TRBD2 (6 bases). The CDR3 is 17 amino acids. Germline V gene data show CDR1 as SGHNT and CDR2 as YYREEE (reference sequence). CDR3 sequence: CASRLGLTGASQETQYF. The CDR3 coding sequence is TGTGCCAGCAGATTGGGTCTAACGGGAGCTTCCCAAGAGACCCAGTACTTC.

V and J are TRBV27 and TRBJ1-1; D is perhaps TRBD1 (5 bases). The CDR3 is 16 amino acids. The V gene lost 10 bases and the J gene lost 0 bases, with 21 bases spanning the gap. CDR1 MNHEY and CDR2 SMNVEV come from the germline V gene (reference sequence). CDR3 residues: CATHGGRSLMNTEAFF. DNA of the CDR3: TGTGCCACCCACGGGGGTCGGAGCCTCATGAACACTGAAGCTTTCTTT.

This clone was seen only a few times. V gene TRBV5-1 combines with J gene TRBJ2-5; 11 bases line up with TRBD2. Germline CDR1 is SGHRS and CDR2 is YFSETQ. V shed 4 bases, J shed 1 base, and the junction held 3 bases outside the gene matches. CDR3 length equals 15 residues. The CDR3 protein is CASSEGLAGQETQYF. Written as DNA, the CDR3 is TGCGCCAGCAGCGAAGGACTAGCGGGCCAAGAGACCCAGTACTTC.

This chain links TRBV7-2 with TRBJ2-1, with TRBD2 matching over 11 bases. Trimming removed 5 bases from V and 7 bases from J; junction bases left unmatched: 10. The germline V gene has CDR1 SGHTA and CDR2 FQGNSA. The CDR3 spans 16 residues. CDR3 nucleotides: TGTGCCAGCAGCCGTCAGACTAGCGGGAATAGGAATGAGCAGTTCTTC. Translating gives CASSRQTSGNRNEQFF.

This chain uses TRBV10-3 with TRBJ1-1, with D unresolved. CDR3 length: 15 amino acids. Trimming stripped 0 bases from V and 1 base from J, with 9 bases between. Germline V gene lookup returns CDR1 ENHRY and CDR2 SYGVKD. In nucleotides, the CDR3 is TGTGCCATCAGTGAGTCTTCCCGCAAGAACACTGAAGCTTTCTTT. It translates to CAISESSRKNTEAFF.

The chain recombines TRBV30 with TRBJ2-3, with a possible D match to TRBD1 (6 bases). Trimming stripped 3 bases from V and 1 base from J, with 11 bases between. The CDR3 loop spans 14 amino acids. Germline V gene lookup returns CDR1 GTSNPN and CDR2 SVGIG (reference sequence). The DNA of the CDR3 is TGTGCCTGGAGCGGGGACACCCGCACAGATACGCAGTATTTT. Protein product: CAWSGDTRTDTQYF.

The rearrangement links TRBV7-2 to TRBJ2-7; weak D call: TRBD1 (6 bases). The CDR3 is made up of 15 amino acids. Germline assignment: CDR1 SGHTA and CDR2 FQGNSA. Trimming removed 6 bases from V and 4 bases from J, with 19 bases in between. CDR3 DNA sequence: TGTGCCAGCAGTCAGACACCGGGACAAAGATACGAGCAGTACTTC. Amino acid sequence: CASSQTPGQRYEQYF.

This chain links TRBV7-3 with TRBJ2-3; 11 bases are a match to TRBD2. CDR3 length equals 16 residues. V was pared by 5 bases and J by 3 bases, with 7 bases of the junction left unmatched. CDR1 is SGHTA and CDR2 is FQGTGA in the germline V gene. The CDR3 DNA sequence: TGTGCCAGCAGCATCCTTAGCGGGGGGGCAACAGATACGCAGTATTTT. Protein product: CASSILSGGATDTQYF.

The J gene is TRBJ2-2, the V gene TRBV9; D tentatively fits TRBD1 or TRBD2 (5 bases each). Germline CDR1 is SGDLS and CDR2 is YYNGEE. Trimming stripped 7 bases from V and 1 base from J, with 20 bases between. The CDR3 has 17 residues. The CDR3 DNA sequence: TGTGCCAGCGCCCCCGCAAGCGGCAGGGTGAACACCGGGGAGCTGTTTTTT. Residues: CASAPASGRVNTGELFF.

This sequence joins TRBV7-9 and TRBJ2-5, with D tentatively TRBD1 (5 bases). This CDR3 comprises 13 residues. The V end lost 3 bases, the J end lost 2 bases, and 7 bases lay between the germline ends. Germline V gene sequence: CDR1 SEHNR, CDR2 FQNEAQ (reference sequence). The CDR3 spells CASSFPGQETQYF. CDR3 DNA: TGTGCCAGCAGCTTTCCAGGGCAAGAGACCCAGTACTTC.

V and J are TRBV27 and TRBJ1-1; 11 positions agree with TRBD1. CDR3 length: 17 residues. Germline V gene data show CDR1 as MNHEY and CDR2 as SMNVEV (reference sequence). The junction had 8 bases not matched to a gene; V was cut back by 5 bases and J by 0 bases. The CDR3 DNA reads as TGTGCCAGCAGTAAAGGGACAGGGGGAGGCGTGAACACTGAAGCTTTCTTT. Its translation is CASSKGTGGGVNTEAFF.

This clone was picked up one time. The chain couples TRBV7-2 to TRBJ1-2, with TRBD1 matching 9 bases. CDR3 length: 15 residues. J was trimmed by 5 bases and V by 4 bases; bases with no gene match: 8. The germline V gene has CDR1 SGHTA and CDR2 FQGNSA. CDR3 sequence (DNA): TGTGCCAGCAGCTCCTTACAGGGGGCGAGATATGGCTACACCTTC. Protein: CASSSLQGARYGYTF.